What follows are 25 T cell receptor beta chains derived from one specimen sequenced in a study of Tregs in tolerant kidney transplant recipients. The method was immunoSEQ multiplex PCR; TCRdb's version includes in-frame clones alone and lacks a portion of them. In total, the table holds 45,000 to 55,000 clones. The sample here was CD4+ T cells from blood, taken before the transplant. The receptors were sampled from a human donor who received a combined kidney and bone marrow transplant.

Remarks on this clone: The CDR3 goes on 3 residues after the read ends, and that part is filled in from the germline J gene. The rearrangement uses TRBV5-1 and TRBJ2-1; 8 positions match TRBD2. Germline V gene data show CDR1 as SGHRS and CDR2 as YFSETQ. Trimming cost V 0 bases and J 0 bases; bases outside gene matches: 5. This CDR3 has 17 amino acids. This CDR3 reads CASSLDTSGYSYNEQFF. The sequenced CDR3 bases are TGCGCCAGCAGCTTGGACACTAGCGGATACTCCTACAATGAG.

Comment on this clone: The read comes to an end 3 residues before the CDR3 does, leaving the germline J gene to fill in the end. This chain links TRBV2 with TRBJ2-6, with 7 bases fitting TRBD1. Germline V gives CDR1 SNHLY, CDR2 FYNNEI. V shed 9 bases and J 0 bases; nucleotides not matched to a gene: 11. CDR3 size: 17 residues. CDR3 DNA, as far as it was read: TGTGCCAGTTCCCGAGGGACAGCCAGCTCTGGGGCCAACGTC. Translating it yields CASSRGTASSGANV. The full CDR3 is CASSRGTASSGANVLTF.

With regard to this clone: The CDR3 goes on 3 residues after the read ends, and that part is filled in from the germline J gene. The chain carries TRBV20-1 and TRBJ2-7; 8 bases match TRBD1. The CDR3 consists of 11 residues. Germline CDR1 reads DFQATT; CDR2 reads SNEGSKA (reference sequence). The V segment lost 4 bases and the J segment 5 bases; nucleotides outside the gene matches: 1. Partial CDR3 DNA: TGCAGTGCTACAGGGGGCCACGAG. Translated, it gives CSATGGHE. The entire CDR3 protein is CSATGGHEQYF.

Concerning this clone: Read coverage stops 3 residues before the CDR3 terminus; the germline J gene supplies the remainder. The V gene is TRBV29-1, the J gene TRBJ2-3; 8 bases fit TRBD1. Losses at the gene ends were 3 bases for V and 3 bases for J; bases not matched to a gene: 5. Germline V gene sequence: CDR1 SQVTM, CDR2 ANQGSEA. This CDR3 is built from 14 residues. CDR3: CSVDRGRRTDTQYF. The sequenced part of the CDR3 DNA is TGCAGCGTTGACAGGGGGCGCCGGACAGATACG.

As regards this clone: The CDR3 end is not reached by the read, which stops 3 residues before it; the germline J gene fills it in. The genes are TRBV2 and TRBJ2-7, with 9 bases fitting TRBD2. The trim removed 8 bases at V and 0 bases at J, leaving 8 bases unmatched. CDR3 length: 15 residues. The V gene's germline CDR1 is SNHLY and CDR2 FYNNEI. The CDR3 bases that were read are TGTGCCAGCTACGGGAGCGGGGGGAGCTCCTACGAG. Residues: CASYGSGGSSYE. The whole CDR3 protein reads CASYGSGGSSYEQYF. Full variable domain (remainder filled in from reference TRBV2 and TRBJ2-7): EPEVTQTPSHQVTQMGQEVILRCVPISNHLYFYWYRQILGQKVEFLVSFYNNEISEKSEIFDDQFSVERPDGSNFTLKIRSTKLEDSAMYFCASYGSGGSSYEQYFGPGTRLTVT.

Details on this clone: The CDR3 end falls 3 residues outside the read, so it is completed with the germline J gene. This rearrangement joins TRBV7-3 to TRBJ2-1, with D perhaps matching TRBD1 (5 bases). The CDR3 totals 15 residues. V was pared by 5 bases and J by 1 base, with 12 bases between. CDR1 and CDR2 (germline): SGHTA, FQGTGA. The CDR3 region is CASSPQAGSYNEQFF. The CDR3 DNA, read in part, is TGTGCCAGCAGCCCACAGGCAGGGTCCTACAATGAG.

Remarks on this clone: The read ends 3 residues early relative to the CDR3; the germline J gene fills the gap. This chain connects TRBV19 to TRBJ2-7, with a tentative D call TRBD1 (5 bases). The CDR3 runs 13 residues. Germline values: CDR1 LNHDA, CDR2 SQIVND (reference sequence). Trimming shortened V by 10 bases and J by 3 bases, and 16 bases separated the two germline ends. The CDR3 here is CATAQSGFYEQYF. The sequenced CDR3 bases are TGTGCCACCGCCCAATCAGGGTTCTACGAG.

With respect to this clone: The CDR3 end is not reached by the read, which stops 3 residues before it; the germline J gene fills it in. V is TRBV6-1 and J is TRBJ1-2; 7 bases fit TRBD1. Germline V gives CDR1 MNHNS, CDR2 SASEGT. With 4 bases clipped from V and 4 bases from J, the junction kept 3 bases outside the gene matches. The CDR3 is 13 residues long. The CDR3 sequence: CASSATGIYGYTF. Partial CDR3 DNA: TGTGCCAGCAGTGCGACAGGGATCTATGGC.

With respect to this clone: The read finishes 3 residues shy of the CDR3 end, and the germline J gene is used to complete it. V gene TRBV7-2 combines with J gene TRBJ2-3; D gene uncertain. CDR1 is SGHTA and CDR2 is FQGNSA in the germline V gene. V was trimmed by 4 bases and J by 2 bases, leaving 13 bases between them. CDR3 length: 15 amino acids. CDR3 DNA, as far as it was read: TGTGCCAGCAGCTCGGGTCTTCGATACACAGATACG. Amino acids: CASSSGLRYTDT. The full CDR3 sequence reads CASSSGLRYTDTQYF.

Turning to this clone: The missing CDR3 end, 3 residues past where the read stops, is filled in from the germline J gene. This rearrangement joins TRBV18 to TRBJ2-3; 11 nucleotides line up with TRBD2. Germline loops: CDR1 KGHSH, CDR2 LQKENI. Germline trimming cut 6 bases from V and 3 bases from J; bases unmatched to any gene: 5. The CDR3 sequence is 15 residues long. CDR3 residues: CASSLTSGATDTQYF. The CDR3 DNA, read in part, is TGTGCCAGCTCCTTGACTAGCGGGGCAACAGATACG.

Comment on this clone: The CDR3 is cut off 3 residues early in the read; its end comes from the germline J gene. The chain uses TRBV19 and TRBJ1-2, with unresolved D. The CDR3 is 11 amino acids. Germline CDR1 reads LNHDA; CDR2 reads SQIVND (reference sequence). With 5 bases removed from V and 7 bases from J, the gap between germline ends came to 8 bases. The CDR3 sequence: CASSSARGYTF. The sequenced CDR3 bases are TGTGCCAGTAGTTCAGCGCGTGGC.

Comment on this clone: The read halts 3 residues ahead of the CDR3 end, with the missing end drawn from the germline J gene. This chain links TRBV7-3 with TRBJ2-3; 7 positions agree with TRBD2. This CDR3 comprises 15 residues. The germline V gene encodes CDR1 SGHTA and CDR2 FQGTGA. Trimming removed 6 bases from V and 0 bases from J; junction bases left unmatched: 6. CDR3 DNA, as far as it was read: TGTGCCAGCAGGCTTGCGGGGGTCAGCACAGATACG. This encodes CASRLAGVSTDT. The CDR3 reads in full as CASRLAGVSTDTQYF.

As regards this clone: The CDR3 goes on 3 residues after the read ends, and that part is filled in from the germline J gene. The chain has TRBV19 and TRBJ2-2, with 8 nucleotides matching TRBD2. CDR3 length equals 16 residues. V lost 6 bases to trimming and J lost 1 base; unmatched junction nucleotides: 7. From germline, CDR1 is LNHDA and CDR2 SQIVND (reference sequence). The CDR3 sequence is CASSRGGLQNTGELFF. CDR3 DNA, as far as it was read: TGTGCCAGTAGCCGGGGGGGACTACAGAACACCGGGGAG.

This CDR3 reads CASSPRRRGTEAFF. CDR3 DNA (partial): TGTGCCAGCAGCCCTCGTCGGCGGGGCACTGAA. The V and J genes are TRBV5-6 and TRBJ1-1; D is unresolved. The read falls 3 residues short of the CDR3 end, and the missing part is taken from the germline J gene. This CDR3 has 14 amino acids. V lost 4 bases to trimming and J lost 4 bases, with 14 bases between them. The germline CDR1 and CDR2 sequences are SGHDT and YYEEEE.

Note on this clone: The missing CDR3 end, 3 residues past where the read stops, is filled in from the germline J gene. This rearrangement joins TRBV7-6 to TRBJ1-3; D may be TRBD1 (6 bases). The CDR3 is 16 amino acids. Trimming pared 5 bases from V and 0 bases from J, leaving 14 bases between. Germline V gene lookup returns CDR1 SGHVS and CDR2 FNYEAQ. CDR3: CASSHPGQTSGNTIYF. Incomplete CDR3 DNA: TGTGCCAGCAGCCATCCCGGACAGACCTCTGGAAACACC.

Of note for this clone: The read terminates 3 residues before the CDR3 end, so the remaining end is supplied by the germline J gene. The chain employs TRBV2 and TRBJ2-5; D unclear. This CDR3 contains 11 residues. Germline V lookup: CDR1 SNHLY, CDR2 FYNNEI. Trimming left V 4 bases short and J 5 bases short, with 5 bases between. The CDR3 protein is CASSGRETQYF. The part of the CDR3 DNA that was read is TGTGCCAGCAGTGGCAGGGAGACC.

In regard to this clone: The DNA ends 3 residues before the CDR3 does, and the rest of the CDR3 is filled in from the germline J gene. The gene calls are TRBV11-2 and TRBJ2-1; D is unclear. The CDR3 has 12 residues. Looked up from germline, CDR1 is SGHAT and CDR2 is FQNNGV. With 3 bases removed from V and 8 bases from J, the gap between germline ends came to 8 bases. The CDR3 spells CASSFQLDEQFF. CDR3 bases read: TGTGCCAGCAGCTTCCAGTTGGATGAG. Full variable domain (outside the CDR3, taken from reference TRBV11-2 and TRBJ2-1): EAGVAQSPRYKIIEKRQSVAFWCNPISGHATLYWYQQILGQGPKLLIQFQNNGVVDDSQLPKDRFSAERLKGVDSTLKIQPAKLEDSAVYLCASSFQLDEQFFGPGTRLTVL.

A word on this clone: The read gets to within 3 residues of the CDR3 end, and the germline J gene fills in the rest. V gene TRBV20-1 combines with J gene TRBJ1-1; TRBD1 matches 7 bases. V dropped 5 bases and J dropped 1; count of bases not matched to a gene: 10. From germline, CDR1 is DFQATT and CDR2 SNEGSKA (reference sequence). The CDR3 is 15 amino acids. This CDR3 is CSAQSGGSKNTEAFF. The CDR3 bases that were read are TGCAGTGCTCAATCAGGGGGGTCGAAGAACACTGAA.

On this clone itself: From the germline J gene comes the end of the CDR3, since the read stops 3 residues before it. The genes are TRBV2 and TRBJ2-7, with D possibly matching TRBD2 (6 bases). Germline assignment: CDR1 SNHLY and CDR2 FYNNEI. V gave up 5 bases and J gave up 0 bases, with 17 bases separating them. The CDR3 is made up of 16 amino acids. CDR3 DNA (partial): TGTGCCAGCAGTCCAACGGGACTCTCAAGCTCCTACGAG. Residues: CASSPTGLSSSYE. The whole CDR3 protein is CASSPTGLSSSYEQYF.

As to this clone: Coverage ceases 3 residues before the CDR3 finishes, and the germline J gene fills in the end. The chain uses TRBV30 and TRBJ2-1; D not resolved. CDR3 length equals 10 residues. The germline V gene encodes CDR1 GTSNPN and CDR2 SVGIG (reference sequence). V lost 2 bases and J lost 9, with 5 bases in between. The CDR3 spells CAWSRSEQFF. Partial CDR3 DNA: TGTGCCTGGAGTCGCAGTGAG.

Notes on this clone: The CDR3 end lies 3 residues beyond the end of the read and is filled in from the germline J gene. The chain recombines TRBV14 with TRBJ2-1, with 11 nucleotides matching TRBD2. Per the germline V gene, CDR1 is SGHDN and CDR2 is FVKESK. Trimming took 0 bases from V and 1 from J; bases not matched to a gene: 5. This CDR3 comprises 18 residues. CDR3 sequence reads: CASSQDLSGGGSYNEQFF. The sequenced CDR3 bases are TGTGCCAGCAGCCAAGATCTTAGCGGGGGGGGTTCCTACAATGAG.

Worth noting for this clone: The CDR3 extends 3 residues past the end of the read, so its final part is completed from the germline J gene. The gene calls are TRBV28 and TRBJ2-5; D might be TRBD1 (6 bases). This CDR3 region has 14 residues. V lost 7 bases, J lost 5 bases, and 17 bases lay in between. In germline, CDR1 is MDHEN, CDR2 SYDVKM. CDR3 DNA, as far as it was read: TGTGCCAGCACCCCAGGGGCCACCGGGGAGACC. Protein: CASTPGATGET. The full CDR3 is CASTPGATGETQYF.

Details on this clone: The read ends 3 residues before the CDR3 terminus; that terminus is restored from the germline J gene. The rearrangement links TRBV20-1 to TRBJ1-2; D may be TRBD1 (5 bases). The CDR3 is made up of 14 amino acids. V was trimmed by 2 bases and J by 4 bases, leaving 14 bases between them. Looked up from germline, CDR1 is DFQATT and CDR2 is SNEGSKA (reference sequence). CDR3: CSARRQLFAYGYTF. The sequenced CDR3 bases are TGCAGTGCTAGACGACAGCTCTTTGCCTATGGC.

Concerning this clone: The read ends 3 residues shy of where the CDR3 ends; the end is completed using the germline J gene. The identical CDR3 is also encoded by other nucleotide sequences in the sample. The rearrangement joins TRBV7-3 to TRBJ2-1; tentative D call: TRBD2 (6 bases). Deletions cut 1 base from V and 0 bases from J, with 7 bases between. Per germline, CDR1 SGHTA and CDR2 FQGTGA. CDR3 length equals 15 residues. CDR3 DNA (partial): TGTGCCAGCAGCTTAAAGACTAGCTCCTACAATGAG. Encoded protein: CASSLKTSSYNE. The entire CDR3 protein is CASSLKTSSYNEQFF. Based on the CDR3 plus reference TRBV7-3 and TRBJ2-1, the full variable domain is GAGVSQTPSNKVTEKGKYVELRCDPISGHTALYWYRQSLGQGPEFLIYFQGTGAADDSGLPNDRFFAVRPEGSVSTLKIQRTERGDSAVYLCASSLKTSSYNEQFFGPGTRLTVL.

For this clone: The missing CDR3 end, 3 residues past where the read stops, is filled in from the germline J gene. The V call is TRBV7-2, the J call TRBJ1-5; perhaps TRBD1 as D (6 bases). The germline V and J ends were trimmed by 2 bases and 1 base, with 9 bases remaining between them. Germline V lookup: CDR1 SGHTA, CDR2 FQGNSA. This CDR3 has 15 residues. CDR3 bases read: TGTGCCAGCAGCTTATACGGGACAAGCAATCAGCCC. Translated: CASSLYGTSNQP. The CDR3 in full is CASSLYGTSNQPQHF.